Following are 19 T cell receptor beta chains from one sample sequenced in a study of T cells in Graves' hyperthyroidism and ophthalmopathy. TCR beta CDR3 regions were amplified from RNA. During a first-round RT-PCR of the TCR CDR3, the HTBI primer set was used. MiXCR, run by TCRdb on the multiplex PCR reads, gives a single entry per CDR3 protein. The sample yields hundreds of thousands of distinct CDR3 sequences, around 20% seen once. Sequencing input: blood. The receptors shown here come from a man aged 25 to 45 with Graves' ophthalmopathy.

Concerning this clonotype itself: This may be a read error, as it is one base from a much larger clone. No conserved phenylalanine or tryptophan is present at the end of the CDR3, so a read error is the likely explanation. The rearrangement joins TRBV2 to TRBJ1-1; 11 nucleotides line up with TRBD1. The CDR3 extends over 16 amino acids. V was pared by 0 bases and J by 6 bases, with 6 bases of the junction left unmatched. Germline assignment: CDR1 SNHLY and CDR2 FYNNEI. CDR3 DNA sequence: TGTGCCAGCAGTGAAGCGGACAGGGGGCTCCGGGCTGAAGCTTTCCTT. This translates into CASSEADRGLRAEAFL.

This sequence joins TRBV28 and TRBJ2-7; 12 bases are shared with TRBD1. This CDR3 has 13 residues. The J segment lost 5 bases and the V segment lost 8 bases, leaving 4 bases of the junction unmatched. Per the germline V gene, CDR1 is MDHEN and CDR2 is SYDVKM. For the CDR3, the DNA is TGTGCCAGCGGGACAGGGGGCATTAACGAGCAGTACTTC. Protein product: CASGTGGINEQYF.

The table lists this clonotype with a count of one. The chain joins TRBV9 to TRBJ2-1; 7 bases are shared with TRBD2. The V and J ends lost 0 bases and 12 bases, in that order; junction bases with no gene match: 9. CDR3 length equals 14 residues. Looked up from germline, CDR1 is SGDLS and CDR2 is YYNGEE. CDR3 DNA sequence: TGTGCCAGCAGCGTAGCGGGGGGAGATTTAGTGCAGTTCTTC. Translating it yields CASSVAGGDLVQFF. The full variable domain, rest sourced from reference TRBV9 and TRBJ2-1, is DSGVTQTPKHLITATGQRVTLRCSPRSGDLSVYWYQQSLDQGLQFLIQYYNGEERAKGNILERFSAQQFPDLHSELNLSSLELGDSALYFCASSVAGGDLVQFFGPGTRLTVL.

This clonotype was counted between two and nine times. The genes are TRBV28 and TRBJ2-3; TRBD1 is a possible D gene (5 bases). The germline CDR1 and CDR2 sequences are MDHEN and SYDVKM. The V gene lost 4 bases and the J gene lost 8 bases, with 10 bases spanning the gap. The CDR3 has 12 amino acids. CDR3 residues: CASSSLRGTQYF. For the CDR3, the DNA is TGTGCCAGCAGTTCCCTTAGGGGTACGCAGTATTTT.

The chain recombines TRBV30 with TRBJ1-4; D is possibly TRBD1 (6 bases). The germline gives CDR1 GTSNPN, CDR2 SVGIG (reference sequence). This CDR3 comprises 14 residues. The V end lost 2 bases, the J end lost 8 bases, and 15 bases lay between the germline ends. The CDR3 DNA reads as TGTGCCTGGAGTCTCTTAAGGGGGTCCGAAAAACTGTTTTTT. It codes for CAWSLLRGSEKLFF.

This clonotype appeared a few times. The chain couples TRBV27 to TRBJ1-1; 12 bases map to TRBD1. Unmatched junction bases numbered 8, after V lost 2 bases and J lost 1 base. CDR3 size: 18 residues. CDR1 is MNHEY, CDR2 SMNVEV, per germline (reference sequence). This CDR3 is CASSLRPGTGGRNTEAFF. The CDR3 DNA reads TGTGCCAGCAGTTTACGTCCCGGGACAGGGGGCCGGAACACTGAAGCTTTCTTT.

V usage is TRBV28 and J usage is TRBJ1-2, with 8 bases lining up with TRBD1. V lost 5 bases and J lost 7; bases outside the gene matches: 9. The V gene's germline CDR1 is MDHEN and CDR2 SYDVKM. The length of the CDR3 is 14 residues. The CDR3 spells CASSLGGQGGGYTF. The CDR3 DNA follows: TGTGCCAGCAGTCTAGGAGGACAGGGTGGTGGCTACACCTTC.

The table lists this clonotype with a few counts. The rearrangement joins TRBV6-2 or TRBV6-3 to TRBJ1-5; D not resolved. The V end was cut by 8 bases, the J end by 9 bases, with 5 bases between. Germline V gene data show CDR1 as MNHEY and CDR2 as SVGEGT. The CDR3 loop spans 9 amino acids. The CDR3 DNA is TGTGCCAGCGGACGGCCCCAGCATTTT. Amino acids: CASGRPQHF.

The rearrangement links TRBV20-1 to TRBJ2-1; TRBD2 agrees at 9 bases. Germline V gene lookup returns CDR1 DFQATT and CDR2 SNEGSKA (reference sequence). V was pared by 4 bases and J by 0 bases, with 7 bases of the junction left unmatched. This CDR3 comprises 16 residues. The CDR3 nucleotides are TGCAGTGCTATCCCTCTAGCGGGAAGCTCCTACAATGAGCAGTTCTTC. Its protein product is CSAIPLAGSSYNEQFF.

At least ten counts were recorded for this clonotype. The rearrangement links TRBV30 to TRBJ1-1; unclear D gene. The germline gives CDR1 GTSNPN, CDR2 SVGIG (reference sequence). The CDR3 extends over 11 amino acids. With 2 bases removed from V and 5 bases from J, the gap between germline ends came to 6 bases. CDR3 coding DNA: TGTGCCTGGAGTTATGGTACTGAAGCTTTCTTT. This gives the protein CAWSYGTEAFF.

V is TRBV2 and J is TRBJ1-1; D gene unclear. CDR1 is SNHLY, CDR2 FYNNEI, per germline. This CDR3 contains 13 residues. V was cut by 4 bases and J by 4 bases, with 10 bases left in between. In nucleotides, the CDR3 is TGTGCCAGCAGTGGGCGGCGTGGCACTGAAGCTTTCTTT. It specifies CASSGRRGTEAFF.

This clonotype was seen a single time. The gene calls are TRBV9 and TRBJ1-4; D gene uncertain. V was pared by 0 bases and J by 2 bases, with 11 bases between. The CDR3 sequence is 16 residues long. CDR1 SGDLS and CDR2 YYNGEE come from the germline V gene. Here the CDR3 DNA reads TGTGCCAGCAGCGTAGCTGAAGACACGACTAATGAAAAACTGTTTTTT. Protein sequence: CASSVAEDTTNEKLFF.

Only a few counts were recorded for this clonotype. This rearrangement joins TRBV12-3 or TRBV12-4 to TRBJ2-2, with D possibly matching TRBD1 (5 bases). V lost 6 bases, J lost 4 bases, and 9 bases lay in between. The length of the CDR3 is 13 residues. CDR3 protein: CASRAGPTGELFF. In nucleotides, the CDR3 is TGTGCCAGCAGGGCAGGGCCCACCGGGGAGCTGTTTTTT.

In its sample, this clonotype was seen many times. The CDR3 DNA sequence: TGTGCCAGCAGCTTAACGGGGACAGGGCTGGGCGAGCAGTACTTC. Encoded protein: CASSLTGTGLGEQYF. The V and J genes are TRBV7-3 and TRBJ2-7; 9 bases map to TRBD1. There are 15 residues in the CDR3. Looked up from germline, CDR1 is SGHTA and CDR2 is FQGTGA. The V gene end was trimmed by 0 bases and the J gene end by 6 bases; junction bases not matched to a gene: 6.

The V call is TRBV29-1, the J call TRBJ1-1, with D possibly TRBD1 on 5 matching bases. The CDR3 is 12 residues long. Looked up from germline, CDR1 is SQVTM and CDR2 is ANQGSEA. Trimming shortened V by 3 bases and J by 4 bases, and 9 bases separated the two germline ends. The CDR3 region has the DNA TGCAGCGTTGATGCGGGGGGCACTGAAGCTTTCTTT. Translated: CSVDAGGTEAFF.

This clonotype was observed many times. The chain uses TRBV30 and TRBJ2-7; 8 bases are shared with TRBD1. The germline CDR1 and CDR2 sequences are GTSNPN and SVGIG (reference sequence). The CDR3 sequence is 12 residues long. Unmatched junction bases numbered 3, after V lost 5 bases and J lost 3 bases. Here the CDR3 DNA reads TGTGCCTGGGGCAGGGGGCTCTACGAGCAGTACTTC. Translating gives CAWGRGLYEQYF.

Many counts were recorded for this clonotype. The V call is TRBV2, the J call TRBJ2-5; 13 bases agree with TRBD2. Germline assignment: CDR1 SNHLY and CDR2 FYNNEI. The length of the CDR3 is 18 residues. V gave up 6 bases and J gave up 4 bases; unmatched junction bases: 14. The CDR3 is CASRHPGLAGDRGETQYF. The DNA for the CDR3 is TGTGCCAGCAGACACCCTGGACTAGCGGGAGATCGGGGAGAGACCCAGTACTTC.

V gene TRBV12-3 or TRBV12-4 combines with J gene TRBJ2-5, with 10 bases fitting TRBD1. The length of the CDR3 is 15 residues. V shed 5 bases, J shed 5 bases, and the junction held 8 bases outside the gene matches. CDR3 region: CASSQRTGGAETQYF. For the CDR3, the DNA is TGTGCCAGCAGTCAAAGGACAGGGGGGGCGGAGACCCAGTACTTC.

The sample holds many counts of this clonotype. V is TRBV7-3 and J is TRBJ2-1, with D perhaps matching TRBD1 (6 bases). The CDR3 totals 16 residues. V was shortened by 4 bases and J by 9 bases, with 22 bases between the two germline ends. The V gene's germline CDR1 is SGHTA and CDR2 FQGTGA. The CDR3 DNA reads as TGTGCCAGCAGCTCCTACCCAAAAGCCTTAGGGGGTGAGCAGTTCTTC. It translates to CASSSYPKALGGEQFF.